The 15 T cell receptor beta chains given below trace back to one sample, sequenced in a study of T cell responses to AZD1222 COVID-19 vaccine. Only in-frame clones appear in the TCRdb table, and some are missing; sequencing was by immunoSEQ multiplex PCR. The sample has about 100,000 clones, 70% to 90% seen once. The sequenced sample was peripheral blood, obtained on day 0 of AZD1222 vaccination. The receptors were sampled from an adult in good health.

This rearrangement joins TRBV19 to TRBJ1-1; no firm D call. Germline V gene sequence: CDR1 LNHDA, CDR2 SQIVND (reference sequence). The CDR3 loop spans 13 amino acids. V lost 0 bases, J lost 7 bases, and 9 bases lay in between. The DNA for the CDR3 is TGTGCCAGTAGTATAGATCTATTACGTGAAGCTTTCTTT. Protein product: CASSIDLLREAFF.

The chain combines TRBV2 with TRBJ2-1; 10 nucleotides align to TRBD2. Germline CDR1 is SNHLY and CDR2 is FYNNEI. The CDR3 extends over 16 amino acids. J lost 1 base, V lost 8 bases, and 8 bases had no gene match. This CDR3 is CASQPTSGESYNEQFF. CDR3 in DNA: TGTGCCAGCCAACCCACTAGCGGGGAATCCTACAATGAGCAGTTCTTC.

The V gene is TRBV6-5, the J gene TRBJ2-2; 10 bases map to TRBD2. CDR1 is MNHEY, CDR2 SVGAGI, per germline. With 8 bases clipped from V and 6 bases from J, the junction kept 6 bases outside the gene matches. This CDR3 spans 14 amino acids. The CDR3: CASSAGGPSGELFF. The CDR3 nucleotides are TGTGCCAGCTCAGCGGGAGGGCCCTCCGGGGAGCTGTTTTTT.

The V gene is TRBV6-1, the J gene TRBJ1-5; D is possibly TRBD1 (5 bases). This CDR3 spans 14 amino acids. Trimming shortened V by 3 bases and J by 6 bases, and 12 bases separated the two germline ends. From germline, CDR1 is MNHNS and CDR2 SASEGT. CDR3: CASSEGRQIQPQHF. The CDR3 region has the DNA TGTGCCAGCAGTGAGGGACGTCAGATTCAGCCCCAGCATTTT.

This clone was counted only a few times. The junction and the germline gene differ at one end; a read error may be behind it. The gene calls are TRBV29-1 and TRBJ2-3; 8 bases align to TRBD1. The V gene's germline CDR1 is SQVTM and CDR2 ANQGSEA. CDR3 length equals 16 residues. In DNA, the CDR3 is TGCAGCGTCGAAGGTACGACAGGGGCTAGCACAGATACGCAGTATTTT. Amino acids: CSVEGTTGASTDTQYF.

The count of this clone is one. V is TRBV27 and J is TRBJ2-1; 7 nucleotides match TRBD1. Per the germline V gene, CDR1 is MNHEY and CDR2 is SMNVEV (reference sequence). The ends lost 5 bases at V and 2 bases at J; junction bases unmatched: 3. The CDR3 contains 14 residues. Written as DNA, the CDR3 is TGTGCCAGCAGTGGACAGGTTCCCTACAATGAGCAGTTCTTC. It is translated as CASSGQVPYNEQFF.

The chain combines TRBV5-1 with TRBJ2-7, with 7 nucleotides matching TRBD1. CDR3 length equals 13 residues. V shed 2 bases and J 7 bases; nucleotides not matched to a gene: 6. CDR1 is SGHRS, CDR2 YFSETQ, per germline. CDR3 DNA: TGCGCCAGCAGCTTAACAGGGGCGTTTGAGCAGTACTTC. This encodes CASSLTGAFEQYF.

This rearrangement joins TRBV19 to TRBJ2-2; 11 bases map to TRBD2. The V gene end was trimmed by 6 bases and the J gene end by 5 bases; junction bases not matched to a gene: 2. The CDR3 runs to 14 residues. Germline V gene lookup returns CDR1 LNHDA and CDR2 SQIVND (reference sequence). CDR3 sequence (DNA): TGTGCCAGTAGGCTAGCGGGAGGAACCGGGGAGCTGTTTTTT. Encoded protein: CASRLAGGTGELFF.

The chain joins TRBV29-1 to TRBJ2-6; D is undetermined. In germline, CDR1 is SQVTM, CDR2 ANQGSEA. The V end lost 3 bases, the J end lost 0 bases, and 3 bases lay between the germline ends. The CDR3 runs to 13 residues. The CDR3 here is CSVDVSGANVLTF. CDR3 in DNA: TGCAGCGTTGATGTCTCTGGGGCCAACGTCCTGACTTTC.

CDR3 in amino acids: CASSLGTEPYGYTF. CDR3 coding DNA: TGTGCCAGCAGTTTGGGGACAGAGCCATATGGCTACACCTTC. The J gene is TRBJ1-2, the V gene TRBV27, with 7 bases identical to TRBD1. V trimming: 3 bases; J trimming: 5 bases; junction bases outside the gene matches: 6. CDR3 length equals 14 residues. CDR1 is MNHEY and CDR2 is SMNVEV in the germline V gene (reference sequence).

The genes are TRBV7-9 and TRBJ2-3; D remains unclear. The CDR3 covers 11 residues. V gave up 2 bases and J gave up 10 bases, with 7 bases separating them. Germline V CDR1 and CDR2: SEHNR, FQNEAQ (reference sequence). CDR3 nucleotides: TGTGCCAGCAGCTTACGGGCGGCGCAGTATTTT. Translation: CASSLRAAQYF.

The J gene is TRBJ2-2, the V gene TRBV18, with D unclear. This CDR3 is 17 amino acids long. Trimming shortened V by 8 bases and J by 2 bases, and 21 bases separated the two germline ends. Germline CDR1 and CDR2: KGHSH and LQKENI. The CDR3, as DNA: TGTGCCAGCCCCCCACGAGTCGCGGATCGAAACACCGGGGAGCTGTTTTTT. Translating gives CASPPRVADRNTGELFF.

This sequence joins TRBV5-1 and TRBJ1-2, with D possibly being TRBD1 (5 bases). V lost 1 base and J 3 bases, leaving 13 bases between the germline ends. The CDR3 runs 15 residues. Germline V gene lookup returns CDR1 SGHRS and CDR2 YFSETQ. In nucleotides, the CDR3 is TGCGCCAGCAGCTTGAAAACTGAGGGGCACTATGGCTACACCTTC. Translating gives CASSLKTEGHYGYTF.

This clone was observed a few times. The V and J genes are TRBV6-5 and TRBJ1-6; D is ambiguous. Germline V lookup: CDR1 MNHEY, CDR2 SVGAGI. Trimming removed 5 bases at V and 13 bases at J, with 15 bases between. The CDR3 length is 13 residues. This CDR3 reads CASSRGRPDPLHF. CDR3 bases: TGTGCCAGCAGTCGCGGACGCCCTGATCCCCTCCACTTT.

The chain combines TRBV4-3 with TRBJ1-1; D gene ambiguous. The CDR3 spans 18 residues. Trimming left V 0 bases short and J 0 bases short, with 17 bases between. CDR1 is LGHNA, CDR2 YSLEER, per germline. Here the CDR3 DNA reads TGCGCCAGCAGCCAAGATCTGCGGTCAGCGTGGATGAACACTGAAGCTTTCTTT. Protein product: CASSQDLRSAWMNTEAFF.